This entry lists 30 T cell receptor beta chains sequenced from one sample in a study of blood T cell repertoires in COVID-19. Profiling relied on immunoSEQ multiplex PCR, and the TCRdb table lists in-frame clones only, not all of them. The sample has approximately 170,000 clones; roughly nine tenths are singletons. Sequencing used peripheral blood. The receptors derive from a woman in her fifties or sixties with COVID-19, enrolled during active disease.

This clone came up a few times. The chain links TRBV10-1 to TRBJ2-7; D is unclear. Germline CDR1 reads WNHNN; CDR2 reads SYGVQD (reference sequence). The CDR3 sequence is 13 residues long. V lost 0 bases, J lost 3 bases, and 6 bases lay in between. DNA for the CDR3: TGCGCCAGCAGTGAGTCTGCGAGCTACGAGCAGTACTTC. Amino acid sequence: CASSESASYEQYF.

The chain joins TRBV6-2 or TRBV6-3 to TRBJ2-7, with D possibly matching TRBD2 (6 bases). Germline CDR1 MNHEY, CDR2 SVGEGT. This CDR3 is 14 amino acids long. Trimming removed 5 bases at V and 3 bases at J, with 14 bases between. CDR3 nucleotide sequence: TGTGCCAGCAGTCTCTTAGCGGAGGGCTACGAGCAGTACTTC. As protein: CASSLLAEGYEQYF.

V is TRBV7-9 and J is TRBJ2-1, with D maybe TRBD2 (5 bases). Looked up from germline, CDR1 is SEHNR and CDR2 is FQNEAQ (reference sequence). This CDR3 has 14 amino acids. The germline V and J ends were trimmed by 5 bases and 4 bases, with 12 bases remaining between them. CDR3 protein: CASSGPGSYNEQFF. The DNA for the CDR3 is TGTGCCAGCAGCGGGCCGGGATCATACAATGAGCAGTTCTTC.

This chain joins TRBV7-2 and TRBJ2-7; D unresolved. V was clipped by 5 bases and J by 3 bases, with 17 bases between them. The CDR3 is 15 residues long. CDR1 is SGHTA, CDR2 FQGNSA, per germline. CDR3 in DNA: TGTGCCAGCAGCCACTACGCGGTCACCGACTACGAGCAGTACTTC. It is translated as CASSHYAVTDYEQYF.

In nucleotides, the CDR3 is TGTGCCACCAGTGACGACAGGTTCGGGCAGCCCCAGCATTTT. Amino acids: CATSDDRFGQPQHF. V gene TRBV24-1 combines with J gene TRBJ1-5; perhaps TRBD1 as D (6 bases). CDR1 KGHDR and CDR2 SFDVKD come from the germline V gene. Trimming cost V 4 bases and J 7 bases, with 13 bases left between them. The CDR3 runs 14 residues.

The V call is TRBV24-1, the J call TRBJ2-1, with 9 bases that match TRBD1. V shed 7 bases, J shed 15 bases, and the junction held 6 bases outside the gene matches. CDR3 length: 11 amino acids. CDR1 is KGHDR, CDR2 SFDVKD, per germline. CDR3 nucleotides: TGTGCCACCAGCCAAGGACAGGGGTTGTTCTTC. Its protein product is CATSQGQGLFF.

This clone was picked up one time. The V call is TRBV28, the J call TRBJ2-1; D is unresolved. V shed 1 base and J shed 0 bases, with 10 bases lying between them. The germline gives CDR1 MDHEN, CDR2 SYDVKM. The CDR3 contains 16 residues. CDR3: CASSLFALNSYNEQFF. As DNA, the CDR3 is TGTGCCAGCAGTTTATTCGCCCTAAACTCCTACAATGAGCAGTTCTTC.

This clone has only a few counts. The chain carries TRBV5-6 and TRBJ1-5; D is unclear. CDR3 length equals 14 residues. In germline, CDR1 is SGHDT, CDR2 YYEEEE. V lost 0 bases to trimming and J lost 7 bases, with 11 bases between them. The CDR3 region has the DNA TGTGCCAGCAGCTTGGCGAGGGAGTACCAGCCCCAGCATTTT. This encodes CASSLAREYQPQHF.

This clone has more than one count but fewer than ten. The sample contains more than one DNA sequence encoding this CDR3. The V and J genes are TRBV28 and TRBJ1-5; perhaps TRBD1 as D (6 bases). The CDR3 has 13 amino acids. Germline CDR1 and CDR2: MDHEN and SYDVKM. V was pared by 3 bases and J by 6 bases, with 9 bases between. CDR3 residues: CASSLGAVQPQHF. The CDR3 region has the DNA TGTGCCAGCAGTTTGGGGGCGGTTCAGCCCCAGCATTTT.

This chain uses TRBV19 with TRBJ2-3; 10 bases agree with TRBD2. The CDR3 contains 14 residues. Germline trimming cut 6 bases from V and 4 bases from J; bases unmatched to any gene: 4. Germline assignment: CDR1 LNHDA and CDR2 SQIVND (reference sequence). The CDR3 DNA sequence: TGTGCCAGTAGGGCTAGCGGGAGCCCAGATACGCAGTATTTT. Encoded protein: CASRASGSPDTQYF.

The rearrangement joins TRBV6-5 to TRBJ2-5; perhaps TRBD2 as D (6 bases). The V gene's germline CDR1 is MNHEY and CDR2 SVGAGI. V lost 5 bases, J lost 5 bases, and 15 bases lay in between. The CDR3 is 14 residues long. This CDR3 reads CASSRELAMETQYF. CDR3 nucleotide sequence: TGTGCCAGCAGTAGAGAGCTAGCGATGGAGACCCAGTACTTC.

The V and J genes are TRBV6-5 and TRBJ2-5; D may be TRBD2 (6 bases). The V gene's germline CDR1 is MNHEY and CDR2 SVGAGI. The length of the CDR3 is 14 residues. Trimming removed 6 bases at V and 1 base at J, with 12 bases between. The chain's CDR3 is CASSRTTIQETQYF. The CDR3 DNA follows: TGTGCCAGCAGCCGGACTACAATCCAAGAGACCCAGTACTTC.

The V call is TRBV7-2, the J call TRBJ1-6; tentative D call: TRBD1 (6 bases). V lost 1 base and J 4 bases, leaving 11 bases between the germline ends. In germline, CDR1 is SGHTA, CDR2 FQGNSA. The CDR3 contains 16 residues. The DNA of the CDR3 is TGTGCCAGCAGCTTAGGACAGGCAAGATATAATTCACCCCTCCACTTT. It encodes CASSLGQARYNSPLHF.

The chain joins TRBV29-1 to TRBJ1-1; no firm D call. Germline V lookup: CDR1 SQVTM, CDR2 ANQGSEA. This CDR3 is 9 amino acids long. CDR3 region: CSQNTEAFF. DNA for the CDR3: TGCAGTCAGAACACTGAAGCTTTCTTT.

The chain combines TRBV11-2 with TRBJ2-5, with TRBD1 identical over 8 bases. V gave up 10 bases and J gave up 4 bases; unmatched junction bases: 14. The CDR3 covers 15 residues. The germline gives CDR1 SGHAT, CDR2 FQNNGV. As DNA, the CDR3 is TGTGCCACTCGGGGGAACAGGGGGGTGGGAGAGACCCAGTACTTC. Translation gives CATRGNRGVGETQYF.

This chain links TRBV30 with TRBJ2-2; 7 nucleotides align to TRBD2. V was clipped by 3 bases and J by 4 bases; unmatched bases: 11. CDR1 and CDR2 from the germline V gene are GTSNPN and SVGIG (reference sequence). The CDR3 runs 16 residues. Written as DNA, the CDR3 is TGTGCCTGGAGCCTCGGGGGGACTGCTTTCACCGGGGAGCTGTTTTTT. Residues: CAWSLGGTAFTGELFF.

This clone appeared a single time. The rearrangement joins TRBV4-2 to TRBJ1-5, with D tentatively TRBD1 (5 bases). V lost 4 bases and J lost 3, with 13 bases in between. The germline V gene has CDR1 LGHNA and CDR2 YNFKEQ. The CDR3 loop spans 15 amino acids. The DNA for the CDR3 is TGTGCCAGCAGCCCCCAAGGAGGGGACAATCAGCCCCAGCATTTT. Encoded protein: CASSPQGGDNQPQHF.

Only one count was recorded for this clone. V gene TRBV21-1 combines with J gene TRBJ2-1; TRBD2 is the table's D call, not checked against the DNA. TRBV21-1 is listed as a pseudogene. This CDR3 is built from 17 residues. The CDR3 spells CASSKALYRYAHNEQFF. CDR3 nucleotides: TGTGCCAGCAGCAAAGCGCTATACCGTTATGCCCACAATGAGCAGTTCTTC.

V usage is TRBV9 and J usage is TRBJ2-7; 10 bases match TRBD2. This CDR3 region has 16 residues. Germline V CDR1 and CDR2: SGDLS, YYNGEE. After removal of 4 bases from V and 5 bases from J, the junction contained 12 bases not matched to a gene. CDR3 protein: CASSTLASGRINEQYF. The CDR3 DNA sequence: TGTGCCAGCAGCACCCTTGCTAGCGGGAGAATAAACGAGCAGTACTTC.

This clone was seen a few times. The CDR3 loop is CASRGEQGRHNQPQHF. CDR3 DNA: TGTGCCAGCAGGGGGGAACAGGGGCGGCACAATCAGCCCCAGCATTTT. The genes are TRBV28 and TRBJ1-5, with 7 positions matching TRBD1. CDR1 and CDR2 from the germline V gene are MDHEN and SYDVKM. The CDR3 sequence is 16 residues long. V dropped 6 bases and J dropped 3; count of bases not matched to a gene: 11.

The V call is TRBV6-2 or TRBV6-3, the J call TRBJ2-4; 11 bases match TRBD2. Germline lookup yields CDR1 MNHEY and CDR2 SVGEGT. J was trimmed by 1 base and V by 4 bases; bases with no gene match: 0. The CDR3 runs to 15 residues. CDR3: CASSSSGRAKNIQYF. The DNA for the CDR3 is TGTGCCAGCAGTTCTAGCGGGAGGGCCAAAAACATTCAGTACTTC.

V and J are TRBV5-4 and TRBJ2-7, with 11 bases that match TRBD1. The J segment lost 2 bases and the V segment lost 0 bases, leaving 1 base of the junction unmatched. Germline assignment: CDR1 SGHNT and CDR2 YYREEE (reference sequence). This CDR3 has 15 amino acids. CDR3 DNA sequence: TGTGCCAGCAGCTTGGGGACAGGGGGCCCCTACGAGCAGTACTTC. It specifies CASSLGTGGPYEQYF.

V is TRBV25-1 and J is TRBJ2-1; D is ambiguous. Germline V lookup: CDR1 MGHDK, CDR2 SYGVNS. The CDR3 is 12 residues long. With 6 bases removed from V and 3 bases from J, the gap between germline ends came to 6 bases. CDR3 amino acids: CASSRNYNEQFF. The CDR3 bases are TGTGCCAGCAGCAGGAACTACAATGAGCAGTTCTTC.

This chain links TRBV27 with TRBJ2-7; 7 bases map to TRBD1. CDR1 and CDR2 (germline): MNHEY, SMNVEV (reference sequence). The CDR3 loop spans 15 amino acids. V lost 1 base, J lost 1 base, and 4 bases stayed unmatched. The CDR3 loop is CASSLLTGSSYEQYF. As DNA, the CDR3 is TGTGCCAGCAGTTTATTGACAGGGTCTTCCTACGAGCAGTACTTC.

The chain recombines TRBV6-5 with TRBJ1-2, with D possibly TRBD1 on 5 matching bases. From germline, CDR1 is MNHEY and CDR2 SVGAGI. Trimming shortened V by 6 bases and J by 7 bases, and 21 bases separated the two germline ends. The CDR3 extends over 15 amino acids. CDR3 DNA sequence: TGTGCCAGCAGAACCTGGGGGGGGTCCGAGGGTGGCTACACCTTC. It translates to CASRTWGGSEGGYTF.

This chain links TRBV6-6 with TRBJ1-1, with TRBD1 identical over 7 bases. The CDR3 covers 13 residues. The junction had 9 bases not matched to a gene; V was cut back by 10 bases and J by 4 bases. Germline assignment: CDR1 MNHNY and CDR2 SVGAGI (reference sequence). The CDR3 loop reads CATPDRAGTEAFF. The DNA for the CDR3 is TGTGCCACCCCAGACAGGGCGGGCACTGAAGCTTTCTTT.

This chain uses TRBV19 with TRBJ1-5, with 11 nucleotides matching TRBD1. CDR1 LNHDA and CDR2 SQIVND come from the germline V gene (reference sequence). V lost 6 bases, J lost 4 bases, and 5 bases stayed unmatched. This CDR3 region has 15 residues. The CDR3 sequence is CASSTGTGGNQPQHF. The CDR3 coding sequence is TGTGCCAGTAGCACCGGGACAGGGGGTAATCAGCCCCAGCATTTT.

This clone was counted a single time. Here the CDR3 DNA reads TGTGCCAGCAGCCAAGAAGTATCCGGAGTCGGCTACACCTTC. Its protein product is CASSQEVSGVGYTF. The V gene is TRBV3-1 (or the pseudogene TRBV3-2), the J gene TRBJ1-2; D ambiguous. Germline V gene sequence: CDR1 LGHDT, CDR2 YNNKEL (reference sequence). This CDR3 is 14 amino acids long. With 0 bases removed from V and 8 bases from J, the gap between germline ends came to 13 bases.

The rearrangement joins TRBV5-1 to TRBJ2-7; no clear D. The CDR3 loop spans 17 amino acids. Germline V CDR1 and CDR2: SGHRS, YFSETQ. The V gene lost 5 bases and the J gene lost 2 bases, with 23 bases spanning the gap. CDR3 nucleotide sequence: TGCGCCAGCAGTCACTTTTCATCAGGAAACCCAACCTACGAGCAGTACTTC. Translation: CASSHFSSGNPTYEQYF.

The V gene is TRBV18, the J gene TRBJ2-2; D is possibly TRBD1 (6 bases). V was shortened by 3 bases and J by 0 bases, with 11 bases between the two germline ends. The V gene's germline CDR1 is KGHSH and CDR2 LQKENI. There are 16 residues in the CDR3. CDR3 residues: CASSPLRTANTGELFF. CDR3 sequence (DNA): TGTGCCAGCTCACCGCTTAGGACAGCGAACACCGGGGAGCTGTTTTTT.